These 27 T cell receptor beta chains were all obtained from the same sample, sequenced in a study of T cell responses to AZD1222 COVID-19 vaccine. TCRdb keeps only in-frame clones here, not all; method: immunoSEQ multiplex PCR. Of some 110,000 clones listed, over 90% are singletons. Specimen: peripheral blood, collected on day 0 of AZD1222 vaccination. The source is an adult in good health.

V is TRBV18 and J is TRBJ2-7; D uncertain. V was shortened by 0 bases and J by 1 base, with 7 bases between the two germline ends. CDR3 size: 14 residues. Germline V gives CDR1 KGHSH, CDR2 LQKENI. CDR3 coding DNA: TGTGCCAGCTCACCACCGGCCAGATCCTACGAGCAGTACTTC. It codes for CASSPPARSYEQYF. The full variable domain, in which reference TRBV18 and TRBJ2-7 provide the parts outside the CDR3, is NAGVMQNPRHLVRRRGQEARLRCSPMKGHSHVYWYRQLPEEGLKFMVYLQKENIIDESGMPKERFSAEFPKEGPSILRIQQVVRGDSAAYFCASSPPARSYEQYFGPGTRLTVT.

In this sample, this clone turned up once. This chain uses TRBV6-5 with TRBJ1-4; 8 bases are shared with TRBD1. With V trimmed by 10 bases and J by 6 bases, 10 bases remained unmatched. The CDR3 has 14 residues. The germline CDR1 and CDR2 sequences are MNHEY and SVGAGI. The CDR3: CATAQGALYEKLFF. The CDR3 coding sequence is TGTGCCACCGCTCAGGGGGCCTTATATGAAAAACTGTTTTTT.

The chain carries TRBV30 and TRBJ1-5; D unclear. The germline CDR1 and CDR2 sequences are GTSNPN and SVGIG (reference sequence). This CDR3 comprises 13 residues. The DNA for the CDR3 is TGTGCGTTGAGGCTTAGTAGCAATCAGCCCCAGCATTTT. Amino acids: CALRLSSNQPQHF.

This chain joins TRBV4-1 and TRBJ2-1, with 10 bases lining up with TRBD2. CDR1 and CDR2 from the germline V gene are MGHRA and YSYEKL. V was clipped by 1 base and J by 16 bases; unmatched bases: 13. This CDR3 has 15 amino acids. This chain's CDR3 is CASSQGGGVAGGYFF. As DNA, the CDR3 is TGCGCCAGCAGCCAAGGAGGGGGTGTAGCGGGAGGTTACTTCTTC.

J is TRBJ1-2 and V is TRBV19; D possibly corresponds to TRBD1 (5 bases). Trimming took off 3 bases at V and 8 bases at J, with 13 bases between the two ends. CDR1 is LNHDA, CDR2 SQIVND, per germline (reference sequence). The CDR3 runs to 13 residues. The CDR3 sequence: CASSIGGPQGYTF. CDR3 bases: TGTGCCAGTAGTATTGGGGGACCGCAGGGCTACACCTTC.

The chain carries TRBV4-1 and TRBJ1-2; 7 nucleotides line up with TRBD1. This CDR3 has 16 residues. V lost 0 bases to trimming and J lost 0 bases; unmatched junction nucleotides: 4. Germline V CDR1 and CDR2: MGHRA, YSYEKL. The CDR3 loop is CASSQETGRPNYGYTF. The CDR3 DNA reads TGCGCCAGCAGCCAAGAGACAGGGAGGCCTAACTATGGCTACACCTTC.

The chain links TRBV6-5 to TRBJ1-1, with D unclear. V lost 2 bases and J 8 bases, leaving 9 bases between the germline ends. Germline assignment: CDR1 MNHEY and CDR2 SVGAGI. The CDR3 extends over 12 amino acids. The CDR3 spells CASSYTPGEAFF. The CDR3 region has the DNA TGTGCCAGCAGTTACACCCCGGGAGAAGCTTTCTTT.

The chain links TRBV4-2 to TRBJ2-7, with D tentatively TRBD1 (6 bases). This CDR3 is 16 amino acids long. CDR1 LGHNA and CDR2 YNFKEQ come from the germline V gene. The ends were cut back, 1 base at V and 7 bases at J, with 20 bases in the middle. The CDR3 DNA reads TGTGCCAGCAGCCAAGTTGGAAGCGGCCAGGGGTTGGAGCAGTACTTC. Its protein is CASSQVGSGQGLEQYF.

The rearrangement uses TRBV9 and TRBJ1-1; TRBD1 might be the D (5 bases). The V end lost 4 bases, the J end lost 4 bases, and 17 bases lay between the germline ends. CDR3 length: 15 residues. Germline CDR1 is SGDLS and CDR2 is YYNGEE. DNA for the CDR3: TGTGCCAGCAGCTCAGGTGGGGGTGAAGGCACTGAAGCTTTCTTT. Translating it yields CASSSGGGEGTEAFF.

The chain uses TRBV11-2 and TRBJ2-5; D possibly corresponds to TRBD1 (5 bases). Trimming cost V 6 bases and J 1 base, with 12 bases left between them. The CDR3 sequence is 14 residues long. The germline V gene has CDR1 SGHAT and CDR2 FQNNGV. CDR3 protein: CASRKQAFQETQYF. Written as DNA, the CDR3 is TGTGCCAGCAGAAAACAGGCATTCCAAGAGACCCAGTACTTC. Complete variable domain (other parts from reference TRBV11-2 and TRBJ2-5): EAGVAQSPRYKIIEKRQSVAFWCNPISGHATLYWYQQILGQGPKLLIQFQNNGVVDDSQLPKDRFSAERLKGVDSTLKIQPAKLEDSAVYLCASRKQAFQETQYFGPGTRLLVL.

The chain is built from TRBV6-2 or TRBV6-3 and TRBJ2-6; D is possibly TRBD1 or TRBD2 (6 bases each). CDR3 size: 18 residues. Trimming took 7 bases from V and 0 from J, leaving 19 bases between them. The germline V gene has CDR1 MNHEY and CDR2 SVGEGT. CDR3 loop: CASTYSGADNSGANVLTF. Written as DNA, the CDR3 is TGTGCCAGCACCTACTCGGGGGCGGATAACTCTGGGGCCAACGTCCTGACTTTC.

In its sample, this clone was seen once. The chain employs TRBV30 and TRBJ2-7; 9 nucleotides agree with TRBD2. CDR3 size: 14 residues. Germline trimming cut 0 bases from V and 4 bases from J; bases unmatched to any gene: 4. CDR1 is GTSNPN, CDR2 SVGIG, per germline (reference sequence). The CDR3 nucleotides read TGTGCCTGGAGTGTGGGACTAGCAATTTACGAGCAGTACTTC. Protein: CAWSVGLAIYEQYF. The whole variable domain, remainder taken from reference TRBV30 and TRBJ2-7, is SQTIHQWPATLVQPVGSPLSLECTVEGTSNPNLYWYRQAAGRGLQLLFYSVGIGQISSEVPQNLSASRPQDRQFILSSKKLLLSDSGFYLCAWSVGLAIYEQYFGPGTRLTVT.

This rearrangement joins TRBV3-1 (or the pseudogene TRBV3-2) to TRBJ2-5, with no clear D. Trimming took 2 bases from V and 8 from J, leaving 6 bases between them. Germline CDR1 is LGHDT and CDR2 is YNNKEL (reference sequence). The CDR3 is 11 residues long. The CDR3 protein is CASSQRDTQYF. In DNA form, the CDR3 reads TGTGCCAGCAGCCAAAGGGATACCCAGTACTTC.

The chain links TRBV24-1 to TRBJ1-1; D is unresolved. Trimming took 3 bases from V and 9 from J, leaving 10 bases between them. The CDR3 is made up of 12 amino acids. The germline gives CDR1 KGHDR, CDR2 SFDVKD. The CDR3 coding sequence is TGTGCCACCAGTGATGCCTACCTCCAAGCTTTCTTT. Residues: CATSDAYLQAFF.

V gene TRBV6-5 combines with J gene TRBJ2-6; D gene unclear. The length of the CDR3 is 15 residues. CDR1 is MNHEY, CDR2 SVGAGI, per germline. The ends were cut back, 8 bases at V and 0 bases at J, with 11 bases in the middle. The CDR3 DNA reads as TGTGCCAGCCTTAAGGCTAGCTCTGGGGCCAACGTCCTGACTTTC. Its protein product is CASLKASSGANVLTF.

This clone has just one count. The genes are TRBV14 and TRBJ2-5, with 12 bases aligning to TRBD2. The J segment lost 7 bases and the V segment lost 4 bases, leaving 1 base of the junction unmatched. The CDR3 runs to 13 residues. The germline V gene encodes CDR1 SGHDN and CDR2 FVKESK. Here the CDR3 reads CASSPTSGRTQYF. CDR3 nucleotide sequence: TGTGCCAGCAGCCCGACTAGCGGGAGGACCCAGTACTTC.

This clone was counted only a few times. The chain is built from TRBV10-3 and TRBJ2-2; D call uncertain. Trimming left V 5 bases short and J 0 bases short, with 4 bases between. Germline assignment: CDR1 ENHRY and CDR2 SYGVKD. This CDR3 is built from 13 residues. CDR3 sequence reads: CAISFTNTGELFF. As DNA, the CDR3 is TGTGCCATCAGTTTTACGAACACCGGGGAGCTGTTTTTT.

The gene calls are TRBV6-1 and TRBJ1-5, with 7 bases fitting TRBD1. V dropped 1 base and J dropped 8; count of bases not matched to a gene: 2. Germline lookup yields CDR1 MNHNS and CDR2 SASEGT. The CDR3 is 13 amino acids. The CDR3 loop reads CASSEEGTEPQHF. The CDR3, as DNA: TGTGCCAGCAGTGAAGAGGGGACAGAGCCCCAGCATTTT.

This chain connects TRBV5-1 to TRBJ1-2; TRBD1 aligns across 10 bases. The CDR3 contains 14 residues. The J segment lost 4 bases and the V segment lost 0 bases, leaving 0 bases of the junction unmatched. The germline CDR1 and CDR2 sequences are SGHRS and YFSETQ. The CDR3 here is CASSLGQGAYGYTF. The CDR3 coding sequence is TGCGCCAGCAGCTTGGGACAGGGGGCCTATGGCTACACCTTC. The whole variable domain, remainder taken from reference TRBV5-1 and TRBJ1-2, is KAGVTQTPRYLIKTRGQQVTLSCSPISGHRSVSWYQQTPGQGLQFLFEYFSETQRNKGNFPGRFSGRQFSNSRSEMNVSTLELGDSALYLCASSLGQGAYGYTFGSGTRLTVV.

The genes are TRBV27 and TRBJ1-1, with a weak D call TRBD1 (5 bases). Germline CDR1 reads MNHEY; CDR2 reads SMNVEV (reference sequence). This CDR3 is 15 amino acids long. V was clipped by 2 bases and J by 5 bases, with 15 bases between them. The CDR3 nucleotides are TGTGCCAGCAGTTTAGTCGGGGGTAGTCTAACTGAAGCTTTCTTT. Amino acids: CASSLVGGSLTEAFF.

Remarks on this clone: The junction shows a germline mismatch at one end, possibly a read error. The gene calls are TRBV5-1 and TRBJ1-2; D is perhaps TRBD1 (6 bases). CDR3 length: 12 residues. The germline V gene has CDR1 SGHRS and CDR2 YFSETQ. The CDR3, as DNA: TGCGCCAGCTCCGGGGGGGGGACAACGCCCATCTTC. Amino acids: CASSGGGTTPIF.

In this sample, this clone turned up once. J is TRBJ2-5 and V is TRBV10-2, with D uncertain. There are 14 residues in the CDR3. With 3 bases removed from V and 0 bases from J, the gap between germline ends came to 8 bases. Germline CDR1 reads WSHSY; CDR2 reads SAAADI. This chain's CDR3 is CASSEGGNQETQYF. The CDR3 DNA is TGCGCCAGCAGTGAAGGTGGGAACCAAGAGACCCAGTACTTC.

CDR3 nucleotides: TGTGCCAGCCTCCCAGGATTCTCTGGAAACACCATATATTTT. It encodes CASLPGFSGNTIYF. V is TRBV6-5 and J is TRBJ1-3; D gene uncertain. The CDR3 sequence is 14 residues long. The germline gives CDR1 MNHEY, CDR2 SVGAGI. With 8 bases removed from V and 0 bases from J, the gap between germline ends came to 11 bases.

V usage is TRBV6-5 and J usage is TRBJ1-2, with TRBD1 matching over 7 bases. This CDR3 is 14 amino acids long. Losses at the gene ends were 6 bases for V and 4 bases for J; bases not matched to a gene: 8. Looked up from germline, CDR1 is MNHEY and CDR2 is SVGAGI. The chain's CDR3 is CASSIRQGVYGYTF. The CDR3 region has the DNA TGTGCCAGCAGCATACGACAGGGTGTCTATGGCTACACCTTC.

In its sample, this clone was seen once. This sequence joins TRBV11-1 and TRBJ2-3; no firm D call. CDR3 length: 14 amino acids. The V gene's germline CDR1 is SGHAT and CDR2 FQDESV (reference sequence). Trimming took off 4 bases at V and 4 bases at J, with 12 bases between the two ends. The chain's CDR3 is CASSSYIEADTQYF. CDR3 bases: TGTGCCAGCAGCTCCTATATCGAAGCAGATACGCAGTATTTT.

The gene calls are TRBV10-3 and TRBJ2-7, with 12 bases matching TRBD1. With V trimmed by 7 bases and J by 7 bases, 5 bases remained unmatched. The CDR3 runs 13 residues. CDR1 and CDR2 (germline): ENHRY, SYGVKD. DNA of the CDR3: TGTGCCATCAAAGGGACAGGGGGCGATGAGCAGTACTTC. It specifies CAIKGTGGDEQYF.

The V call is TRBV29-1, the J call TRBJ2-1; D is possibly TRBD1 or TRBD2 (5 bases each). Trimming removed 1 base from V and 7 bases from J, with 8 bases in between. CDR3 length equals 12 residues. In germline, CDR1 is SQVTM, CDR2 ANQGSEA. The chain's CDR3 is CSVEGGMNEQFF. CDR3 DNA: TGCAGCGTTGAAGGGGGGATGAATGAGCAGTTCTTC.